This T cell receptor beta chain appears in the sequencing data of a study of CD8 T cells in Susac syndrome. The authors reverse transcribed about 0.5 to 1 ug RNA with random hexamers. TCRdb independently ran MiXCR on the immunoSEQ multiplex PCR reads; one entry per CDR3 protein. The table has 170,000 or so distinct CDR3 sequences, 94% seen once. With 3 bases clipped from V and 2 bases from J, the junction kept 4 bases outside the gene matches. This CDR3 is built from 16 residues. The sample was CD4+ T cells from PBMCs. This TCR was recovered from a human donor with Susac syndrome. The chain uses TRBV12-3 or TRBV12-4 and TRBJ1-4; 9 positions agree with TRBD1. CDR3 sequence (DNA): TGTGCCAGCAGTTTGGACAGGGGAGGGACTAATGAAAAACTGTTTTTT. Translation gives CASSLDRGGTNEKLFF.